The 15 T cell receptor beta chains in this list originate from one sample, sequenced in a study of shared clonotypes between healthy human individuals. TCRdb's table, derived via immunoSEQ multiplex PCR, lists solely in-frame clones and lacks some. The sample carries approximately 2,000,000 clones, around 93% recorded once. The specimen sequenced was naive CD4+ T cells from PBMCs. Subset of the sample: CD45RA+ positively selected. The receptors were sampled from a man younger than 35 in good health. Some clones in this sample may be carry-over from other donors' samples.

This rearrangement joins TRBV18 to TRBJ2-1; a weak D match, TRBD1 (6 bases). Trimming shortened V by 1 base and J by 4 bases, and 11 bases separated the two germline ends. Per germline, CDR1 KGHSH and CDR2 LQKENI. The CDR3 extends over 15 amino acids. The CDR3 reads CASSPLIGGYNEQFF. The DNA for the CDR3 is TGTGCCAGCTCACCACTTATAGGGGGTTACAATGAGCAGTTCTTC. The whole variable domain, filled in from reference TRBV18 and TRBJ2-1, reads NAGVMQNPRHLVRRRGQEARLRCSPMKGHSHVYWYRQLPEEGLKFMVYLQKENIIDESGMPKERFSAEFPKEGPSILRIQQVVRGDSAAYFCASSPLIGGYNEQFFGPGTRLTVL.

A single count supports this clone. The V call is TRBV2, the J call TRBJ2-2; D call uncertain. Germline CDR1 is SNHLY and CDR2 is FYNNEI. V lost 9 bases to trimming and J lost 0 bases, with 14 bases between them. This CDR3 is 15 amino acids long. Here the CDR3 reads CASAKTPSNTGELFF. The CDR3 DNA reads TGTGCCAGTGCCAAGACACCCTCGAACACCGGGGAGCTGTTTTTT.

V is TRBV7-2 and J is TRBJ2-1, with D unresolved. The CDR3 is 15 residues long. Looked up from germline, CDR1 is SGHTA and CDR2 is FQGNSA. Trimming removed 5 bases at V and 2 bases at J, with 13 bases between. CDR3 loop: CASSRTPGPYNEQFF. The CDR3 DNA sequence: TGTGCCAGCAGCCGTACGCCTGGCCCCTACAATGAGCAGTTCTTC.

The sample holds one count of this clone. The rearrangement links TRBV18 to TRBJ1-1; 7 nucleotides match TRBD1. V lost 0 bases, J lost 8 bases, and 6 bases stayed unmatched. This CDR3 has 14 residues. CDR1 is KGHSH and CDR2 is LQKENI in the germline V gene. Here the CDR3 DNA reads TGTGCCAGCTCACCACCTGAGGGACAGAGGGAAGCTTTCTTT. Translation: CASSPPEGQREAFF.

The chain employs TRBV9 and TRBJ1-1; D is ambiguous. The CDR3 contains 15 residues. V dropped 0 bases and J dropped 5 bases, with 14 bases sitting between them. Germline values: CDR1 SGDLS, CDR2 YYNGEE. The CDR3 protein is CASSVAEGAGTEAFF. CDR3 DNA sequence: TGTGCCAGCAGCGTAGCGGAGGGCGCGGGGACTGAAGCTTTCTTT.

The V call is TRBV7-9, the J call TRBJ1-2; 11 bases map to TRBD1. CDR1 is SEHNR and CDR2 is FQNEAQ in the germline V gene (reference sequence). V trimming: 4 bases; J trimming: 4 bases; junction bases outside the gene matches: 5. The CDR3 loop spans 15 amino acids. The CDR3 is CASSWTGGRTYGYTF. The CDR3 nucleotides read TGTGCCAGCAGCTGGACAGGGGGCAGGACCTATGGCTACACCTTC.

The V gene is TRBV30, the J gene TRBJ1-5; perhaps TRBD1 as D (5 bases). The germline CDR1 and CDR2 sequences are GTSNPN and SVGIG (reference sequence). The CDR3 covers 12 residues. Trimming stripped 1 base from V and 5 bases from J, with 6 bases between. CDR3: CAWSGGDQPQHF. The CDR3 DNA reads TGTGCCTGGAGTGGGGGGGATCAGCCCCAGCATTTT.

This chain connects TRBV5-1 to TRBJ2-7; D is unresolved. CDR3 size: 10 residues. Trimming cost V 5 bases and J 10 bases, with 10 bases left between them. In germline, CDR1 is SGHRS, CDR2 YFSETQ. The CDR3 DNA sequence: TGCGCCAGCAGGGGTGCAGTTCAGTACTTC. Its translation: CASRGAVQYF.

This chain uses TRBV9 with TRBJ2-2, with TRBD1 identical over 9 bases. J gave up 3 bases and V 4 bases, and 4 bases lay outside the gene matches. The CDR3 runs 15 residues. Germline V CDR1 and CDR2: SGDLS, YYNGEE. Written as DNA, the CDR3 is TGTGCCAGCAGCTCGGGACAGGGTGACACCGGGGAGCTGTTTTTT. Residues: CASSSGQGDTGELFF.

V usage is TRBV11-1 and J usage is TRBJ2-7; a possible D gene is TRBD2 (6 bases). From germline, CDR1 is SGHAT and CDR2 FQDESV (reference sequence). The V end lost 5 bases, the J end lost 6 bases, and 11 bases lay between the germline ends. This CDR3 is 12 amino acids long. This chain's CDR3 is CASSPREAEQYF. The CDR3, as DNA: TGTGCCAGCAGCCCTAGGGAGGCCGAGCAGTACTTC.

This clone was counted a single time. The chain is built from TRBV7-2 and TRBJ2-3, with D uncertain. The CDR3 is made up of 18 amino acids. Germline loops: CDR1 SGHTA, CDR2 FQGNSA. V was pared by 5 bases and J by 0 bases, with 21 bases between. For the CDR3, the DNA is TGTGCCAGCAGCCAGGCGTACGGTCGGAAGGTTAGCACAGATACGCAGTATTTT. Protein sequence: CASSQAYGRKVSTDTQYF.

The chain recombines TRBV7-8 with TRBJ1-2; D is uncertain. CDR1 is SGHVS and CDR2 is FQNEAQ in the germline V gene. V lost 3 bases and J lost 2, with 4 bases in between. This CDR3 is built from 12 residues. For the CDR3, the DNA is TGTGCCAGCAGCTTGGAAAACTATGGCTACACCTTC. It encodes CASSLENYGYTF.

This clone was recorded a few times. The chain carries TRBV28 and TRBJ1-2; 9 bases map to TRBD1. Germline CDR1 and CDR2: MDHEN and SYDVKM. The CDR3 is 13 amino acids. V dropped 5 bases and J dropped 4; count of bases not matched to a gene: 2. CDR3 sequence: CASSTGGFYGYTF. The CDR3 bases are TGTGCCAGCAGTACAGGGGGCTTCTATGGCTACACCTTC.

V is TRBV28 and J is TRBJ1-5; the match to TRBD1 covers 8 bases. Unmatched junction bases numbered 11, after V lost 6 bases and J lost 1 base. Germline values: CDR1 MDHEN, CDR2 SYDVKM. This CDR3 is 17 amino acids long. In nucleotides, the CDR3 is TGTGCCAGCAGAATCCGGGCAGGGGGCGGAAGCAATCAGCCCCAGCATTTT. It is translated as CASRIRAGGGSNQPQHF. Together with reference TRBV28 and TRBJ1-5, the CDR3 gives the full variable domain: DVKVTQSSRYLVKRTGEKVFLECVQDMDHENMFWYRQDPGLGLRLIYFSYDVKMKEKGDIPEGYSVSREKKERFSLILESASTNQTSMYLCASRIRAGGGSNQPQHFGDGTRLSIL.

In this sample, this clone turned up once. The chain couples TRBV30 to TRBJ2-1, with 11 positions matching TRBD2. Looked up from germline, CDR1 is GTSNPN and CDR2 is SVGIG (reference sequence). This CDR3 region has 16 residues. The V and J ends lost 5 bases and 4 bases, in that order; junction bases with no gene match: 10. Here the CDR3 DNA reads TGTGCCTGGCAAGAGGCTAGCGGGAGGCCTTACAATGAGCAGTTCTTC. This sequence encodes CAWQEASGRPYNEQFF. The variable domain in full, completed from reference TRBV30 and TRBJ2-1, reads SQTIHQWPATLVQPVGSPLSLECTVEGTSNPNLYWYRQAAGRGLQLLFYSVGIGQISSEVPQNLSASRPQDRQFILSSKKLLLSDSGFYLCAWQEASGRPYNEQFFGPGTRLTVL.